Each of the 30 T cell receptor beta chains below was sequenced from the same sample in a study of T cell responses to AZD1222 COVID-19 vaccine. The assay was immunoSEQ multiplex PCR, and TCRdb's table has in-frame clones only and misses some. The sample yields approximately 130,000 clones, roughly 87% seen once. The sequences come from peripheral blood, collected 28 days after the second AZD1222 dose. These TCRs come from an adult who received the AZD1222 COVID-19 vaccine.

The gene calls are TRBV5-1 and TRBJ2-1, with a weak D call TRBD2 (6 bases). The CDR3 totals 14 residues. The V and J ends lost 5 bases and 6 bases respectively, with 15 bases between them. The germline CDR1 and CDR2 sequences are SGHRS and YFSETQ. CDR3 bases: TGCGCCAGCAGTAGATGGGGGGATGCCAATGAGCAGTTCTTC. Protein: CASSRWGDANEQFF.

The chain couples TRBV11-2 to TRBJ1-1, with D perhaps TRBD1 (6 bases). Germline CDR1 SGHAT, CDR2 FQNNGV. V was shortened by 4 bases and J by 10 bases, with 10 bases between the two germline ends. This CDR3 spans 11 amino acids. The CDR3 sequence is CASSYGGAAFF. CDR3 DNA: TGTGCCAGCAGCTACGGGGGCGCAGCTTTCTTT.

The chain uses TRBV6-2 or TRBV6-3 and TRBJ2-2; 9 nucleotides line up with TRBD2. With 4 bases clipped from V and 6 bases from J, the junction kept 9 bases outside the gene matches. The CDR3 spans 16 residues. The germline CDR1 and CDR2 sequences are MNHEY and SVGEGT. CDR3 coding DNA: TGTGCCAGCAGTTCTCGCCGGGCGGGGGGGCCCGGGGAGCTGTTTTTT. Protein sequence: CASSSRRAGGPGELFF.

Concerning this clone itself: The germline gene is not matched at one end of the junction; a read error may be the cause. The chain uses TRBV12-3 or TRBV12-4 and TRBJ1-5, with D hard to call. The CDR3 contains 11 residues. The CDR3 DNA follows: TGTGCCAGCAGTTTGGGAGCAGGCGTGGATTTT. Its protein product is CASSLGAGVDF.

The CDR3 loop reads CASSPGTGVTPLHF. The DNA for the CDR3 is TGTGCCAGCAGCCCAGGGACAGGGGTGACACCCCTCCACTTT. This chain uses TRBV6-4 with TRBJ1-6; 10 bases agree with TRBD1. V gave up 6 bases and J gave up 11 bases; unmatched junction bases: 7. CDR1 and CDR2 (germline): MRHNA, SNTAGT. This CDR3 region has 14 residues.

The gene calls are TRBV2 and TRBJ2-5; TRBD1 agrees at 8 bases. The ends lost 7 bases at V and 1 base at J; junction bases unmatched: 8. The CDR3 loop spans 15 amino acids. CDR1 SNHLY and CDR2 FYNNEI come from the germline V gene. This CDR3 is CASNEDRVGQETQYF. DNA for the CDR3: TGTGCCAGCAATGAGGACAGGGTCGGCCAAGAGACCCAGTACTTC.

The genes are TRBV7-2 and TRBJ1-1; D remains ambiguous. The CDR3 sequence is 15 residues long. Trimming shortened V by 5 bases and J by 5 bases, and 18 bases separated the two germline ends. Per the germline V gene, CDR1 is SGHTA and CDR2 is FQGNSA. The CDR3 bases are TGTGCCAGCAGCCCCTCCCTGCATTTAAGGACTGAAGCTTTCTTT. Translated, it gives CASSPSLHLRTEAFF.

This chain links TRBV7-2 with TRBJ2-1, with TRBD2 identical over 13 bases. V lost 5 bases and J lost 8; bases outside the gene matches: 9. Germline V gene lookup returns CDR1 SGHTA and CDR2 FQGNSA. The CDR3 is 16 residues long. The CDR3 DNA reads as TGTGCCAGCAGCCGCGTAACTAGCGGGGGGGCCGATGAGCAGTTCTTC. It specifies CASSRVTSGGADEQFF.

V and J are TRBV19 and TRBJ1-2; TRBD1 aligns across 7 bases. CDR1 LNHDA and CDR2 SQIVND come from the germline V gene (reference sequence). The CDR3 contains 15 residues. J gave up 0 bases and V 4 bases, and 5 bases lay outside the gene matches. CDR3 bases: TGTGCCAGTAGTAGAACAGGGGCCGCTAACTATGGCTACACCTTC. This encodes CASSRTGAANYGYTF.

The V gene is TRBV11-2, the J gene TRBJ2-3; D may be TRBD2 (5 bases). Germline lookup yields CDR1 SGHAT and CDR2 FQNNGV. V dropped 5 bases and J dropped 3 bases, with 18 bases sitting between them. This CDR3 comprises 16 residues. The CDR3 DNA reads as TGTGCCAGCAGCCTAAAACGACCCCCGGGGACAGATACGCAGTATTTT. It translates to CASSLKRPPGTDTQYF.

The chain recombines TRBV18 with TRBJ1-3; D is unclear. V shed 3 bases and J shed 0 bases, with 9 bases lying between them. The CDR3 runs 15 residues. Germline V lookup: CDR1 KGHSH, CDR2 LQKENI. The CDR3 reads CASSPARSSGNTIYF. The CDR3 coding sequence is TGTGCCAGCTCACCCGCCCGGAGCTCTGGAAACACCATATATTTT.

The J gene is TRBJ2-1, the V gene TRBV6-5; perhaps TRBD1 as D (5 bases). CDR1 is MNHEY, CDR2 SVGAGI, per germline. The CDR3 is 12 residues long. V was cut by 10 bases and J by 0 bases, with 7 bases left in between. The DNA of the CDR3 is TGTGCCACCCAGGGCTCCTACAATGAGCAGTTCTTC. Translation gives CATQGSYNEQFF.

This clone was found once. The chain recombines TRBV13 with TRBJ2-2; 9 positions agree with TRBD1. J lost 3 bases, V lost 4 bases, and 3 bases had no gene match. This CDR3 spans 15 amino acids. Germline V gene lookup returns CDR1 PRHDT and CDR2 FYEKMQ (reference sequence). The CDR3 region is CASSYRDRDTGELFF. The CDR3 DNA is TGTGCCAGCAGCTACCGGGACAGGGACACCGGGGAGCTGTTTTTT.

This chain links TRBV5-1 with TRBJ2-3; D is unclear. This CDR3 contains 16 residues. V shed 3 bases and J shed 3 bases, with 17 bases lying between them. From germline, CDR1 is SGHRS and CDR2 YFSETQ. DNA for the CDR3: TGCGCCAGCAGCTCTGTTGTGTCTCAGGCAACAGATACGCAGTATTTT. As protein: CASSSVVSQATDTQYF.

This clone came up once. The rearrangement joins TRBV10-3 to TRBJ1-1; no reliable D call. V was trimmed by 4 bases and J by 1 base, leaving 7 bases between them. Germline V gives CDR1 ENHRY, CDR2 SYGVKD. CDR3 size: 13 residues. The CDR3 DNA reads as TGTGCCATCAGTGGATCCGGGAACACTGAAGCTTTCTTT. Amino acids: CAISGSGNTEAFF.

CDR3 residues: CASSRDRGRAFF. The CDR3 coding sequence is TGTGCCAGCAGCCGGGACAGGGGGCGAGCTTTCTTT. The rearrangement uses TRBV3-1 (or the pseudogene TRBV3-2) and TRBJ1-1; 12 nucleotides match TRBD1. In germline, CDR1 is LGHDT, CDR2 YNNKEL (reference sequence). The length of the CDR3 is 12 residues. J gave up 10 bases and V 4 bases, and 1 base lay outside the gene matches.

The CDR3 region has the DNA TGTGCCAGCAACTCTCACAGGGGGTTGATGGAGACCCAGTACTTC. The encoded protein is CASNSHRGLMETQYF. The V call is TRBV5-4, the J call TRBJ2-5; TRBD1 aligns across 8 bases. Germline V gives CDR1 SGHNT, CDR2 YYREEE (reference sequence). This CDR3 comprises 15 residues. V shed 6 bases, J shed 5 bases, and the junction held 12 bases outside the gene matches.

The chain recombines TRBV5-1 with TRBJ1-5, with TRBD1 matching over 8 bases. Germline CDR1 is SGHRS and CDR2 is YFSETQ. V shed 3 bases, J shed 7 bases, and the junction held 12 bases outside the gene matches. The CDR3 consists of 16 residues. CDR3 nucleotides: TGCGCCAGCAGCTGGACTCCCCAGGGGGCCGGGCAGCCCCAGCATTTT. Translating it yields CASSWTPQGAGQPQHF.

About this clone: The same CDR3 also results from other DNA sequences found in this sample. The rearrangement links TRBV7-3 to TRBJ1-1; D is perhaps TRBD1 (5 bases). The CDR3 loop spans 13 amino acids. The V gene's germline CDR1 is SGHTA and CDR2 FQGTGA. Trimming removed 5 bases from V and 2 bases from J, with 9 bases in between. As DNA, the CDR3 is TGTGCCAGCAGCCGCGGGGGTAACACTGAAGCTTTCTTT. Translating it yields CASSRGGNTEAFF.

The chain employs TRBV29-1 and TRBJ1-1; no clear D. This CDR3 is built from 10 residues. V was pared by 4 bases and J by 3 bases, with 3 bases between. From germline, CDR1 is SQVTM and CDR2 ANQGSEA. The CDR3 loop reads CSVGDTEAFF. In DNA, the CDR3 is TGCAGCGTTGGAGACACTGAAGCTTTCTTT. The variable domain in full, with the rest retrieved from reference TRBV29-1 and TRBJ1-1, is SAVISQKPSRDICQRGTSLTIQCQVDSQVTMMFWYRQQPGQSLTLIATANQGSEATYESGFVIDKFPISRPNLTFSTLTVSNMSPEDSSIYLCSVGDTEAFFGQGTRLTVV.

The chain joins TRBV12-3 or TRBV12-4 to TRBJ1-4; the D is unclear. V lost 3 bases and J 8 bases, leaving 10 bases between the germline ends. CDR3 length: 13 residues. CDR3 amino acids: CASSFVEREKLFF. The DNA for the CDR3 is TGTGCCAGCAGTTTTGTGGAAAGGGAAAAACTGTTTTTT.

The gene calls are TRBV2 and TRBJ2-3, with D uncertain. Germline assignment: CDR1 SNHLY and CDR2 FYNNEI. Trimming took off 7 bases at V and 0 bases at J, with 11 bases between the two ends. The CDR3 consists of 14 residues. CDR3 DNA sequence: TGTGCCAGCACCGTGGAGTCCAGCACAGATACGCAGTATTTT. Its protein product is CASTVESSTDTQYF.

The rearrangement uses TRBV6-5 and TRBJ1-2; D not certain. Germline-derived CDR1 and CDR2 are MNHEY and SVGAGI. This CDR3 is 11 amino acids long. The V gene lost 11 bases and the J gene lost 2 bases, with 9 bases spanning the gap. The CDR3 sequence is CAAGGNYGYTF. CDR3 DNA: TGTGCCGCGGGAGGGAACTATGGCTACACCTTC.

CDR3 protein: CASSLEVSGGSYGYTF. The CDR3 bases are TGTGCCAGCAGCTTAGAAGTGTCAGGGGGAAGCTATGGCTACACCTTC. The V and J genes are TRBV11-2 and TRBJ1-2, with 7 bases fitting TRBD1. V lost 0 bases, J lost 4 bases, and 8 bases stayed unmatched. The length of the CDR3 is 16 residues. Germline V gene sequence: CDR1 SGHAT, CDR2 FQNNGV.

The rearrangement links TRBV19 to TRBJ1-2; D remains ambiguous. This CDR3 region has 12 residues. The germline V gene encodes CDR1 LNHDA and CDR2 SQIVND (reference sequence). The V and J ends lost 6 bases and 2 bases respectively, with 7 bases between them. In nucleotides, the CDR3 is TGTGCCAGTAGCCTGGACAACTATGGCTACACCTTC. It codes for CASSLDNYGYTF.

The gene calls are TRBV18 and TRBJ1-5; no clear D. CDR1 is KGHSH and CDR2 is LQKENI in the germline V gene. The V end was cut by 0 bases, the J end by 0 bases, with 9 bases between. CDR3 length: 16 amino acids. CDR3 region: CASSPPGVYSNQPQHF. CDR3 in DNA: TGTGCCAGCTCACCACCCGGGGTGTATAGCAATCAGCCCCAGCATTTT. Complete variable domain (other parts from reference TRBV18 and TRBJ1-5): NAGVMQNPRHLVRRRGQEARLRCSPMKGHSHVYWYRQLPEEGLKFMVYLQKENIIDESGMPKERFSAEFPKEGPSILRIQQVVRGDSAAYFCASSPPGVYSNQPQHFGDGTRLSIL.

This clone was counted between two and nine times. The gene calls are TRBV9 and TRBJ1-1, with 7 bases identical to TRBD1. CDR1 and CDR2 from the germline V gene are SGDLS and YYNGEE. J was trimmed by 5 bases and V by 0 bases; bases with no gene match: 4. There are 14 residues in the CDR3. The CDR3 is CASSVDPGGTEAFF. In DNA, the CDR3 is TGTGCCAGCAGCGTAGACCCAGGGGGGACTGAAGCTTTCTTT.

This clone was counted between two and nine times. This chain connects TRBV6-5 to TRBJ1-2; the match to TRBD1 covers 9 bases. This CDR3 comprises 15 residues. The J segment lost 2 bases and the V segment lost 2 bases, leaving 3 bases of the junction unmatched. The germline V gene has CDR1 MNHEY and CDR2 SVGAGI. DNA for the CDR3: TGTGCCAGCAGTTACCTGGGACAGGGAAACTATGGCTACACCTTC. Translated: CASSYLGQGNYGYTF.

The chain is built from TRBV7-2 and TRBJ1-1, with a weak D call TRBD1 (5 bases). V was shortened by 1 base and J by 1 base, with 10 bases between the two germline ends. CDR1 and CDR2 (germline): SGHTA, FQGNSA. The CDR3 sequence is 15 residues long. This CDR3 is CASSLVGEGNTEAFF. The DNA of the CDR3 is TGTGCCAGCAGCTTAGTGGGGGAAGGGAACACTGAAGCTTTCTTT.

The DNA for the CDR3 is TGTGCCAGCAGCGAGAGGGGCTTTCCCACAGATACGCAGTATTTT. It encodes CASSERGFPTDTQYF. This chain joins TRBV7-6 and TRBJ2-3; perhaps D is TRBD1 or TRBD2 (5 bases each). The length of the CDR3 is 15 residues. The germline V and J ends were trimmed by 5 bases and 2 bases, with 14 bases remaining between them. CDR1 and CDR2 from the germline V gene are SGHVS and FNYEAQ.